A single TCR beta chain is shown here with its context. Antigen unknown. The sample belongs to a study of T cell responses to AZD1222 COVID-19 vaccine. Regarding the study as a whole: The donor cohort was predominantly white British with a female majority, and clonal diversity may have been underestimated. Sampled repertoires all dated from after the peak T cell response. Spike regions recognized by vaccine-associated CD4 TCRs spanned the protein, led by 160-218 and 743-854.

Assay: immunoSEQ multiplex PCR; the TCRdb copy retains only in-frame clones and omits some. Of tens of thousands of clones detected, nearly 90% appear once; the ten largest clones hold approximately 1.3%. V dropped 1 base and J dropped 4; count of bases not matched to a gene: 11. Germline values: CDR1 SGHNT, CDR2 YYREEE (reference sequence). The CDR3 is 17 residues long. The receptor comes from an adult who received the AZD1222 COVID-19 vaccine. This specimen consisted of peripheral blood, obtained 28 days after the second AZD1222 dose. This sequence joins TRBV5-4 and TRBJ1-2; 9 nucleotides agree with TRBD1. CDR3 region: CASSLIQGAVLGYGYTF. Here the CDR3 DNA reads TGTGCCAGCAGCTTGATACAGGGGGCTGTCTTAGGCTATGGCTACACCTTC.